The 28 T cell receptor beta chains reported below all come from one sample, sequenced in a study of blood T cells in healthy people across ages (dated by TCRdb to 2013 to 2016). Receptor amplification or capture employed 5' RACE. TCRdb records Illumina HiSeq 2500 as the sequencer. A second PCR of about 6 to 12 cycles was run with a J-beta primer mix and a sample-barcoded 5' primer. TCRdb reprocessing: public reads trimmed at Q25 with fastp, clones called with MiXCR, in-frame beta chains kept. Entries that share a CDR3 protein sequence are merged under the most common genes and DNA. Here the sample has about 720,000 distinct CDR3 sequences; 20% to 30% occur a single time. More than 3% of the sample is taken by the ten largest. A further study also used this sample, focusing on T cells of mothers and their children.

Sequenced: blood. The receptor source for this set is a boy under 18 in good health.

This clonotype was picked up a small number of times. This chain connects TRBV4-3 to TRBJ1-6; 10 bases are a match to TRBD1. The J segment lost 5 bases and the V segment lost 6 bases, leaving 7 bases of the junction unmatched. The CDR3 is made up of 16 amino acids. Germline-derived CDR1 and CDR2 are LGHNA and YSLEER. CDR3 bases: TGCGCCAGCAGGCCGACAGGGGGCTTCAATAATTCACCCCTCCACTTT. Its translation is CASRPTGGFNNSPLHF.

This clonotype appeared a few times. This chain uses TRBV4-3 with TRBJ2-2; no reliable D call. Germline V gene sequence: CDR1 LGHNA, CDR2 YSLEER. Trimming removed 0 bases at V and 6 bases at J, with 5 bases between. The CDR3 spans 13 residues. This CDR3 reads CASSQDRSGELFF. As DNA, the CDR3 is TGCGCCAGCAGCCAAGATCGATCCGGGGAGCTGTTTTTT.

The J gene is TRBJ2-7, the V gene TRBV20-1, with unresolved D. Looked up from germline, CDR1 is DFQATT and CDR2 is SNEGSKA (reference sequence). V was pared by 3 bases and J by 3 bases, with 12 bases between. The CDR3 has 13 amino acids. CDR3 residues: CSARGFSGYEQYF. CDR3 sequence (DNA): TGCAGTGCTAGGGGGTTCTCGGGCTACGAGCAGTACTTC.

This clonotype was seen more than once but under ten times. The rearrangement joins TRBV4-3 to TRBJ1-3; 7 bases match TRBD1. The CDR3 length is 15 residues. Germline CDR1 reads LGHNA; CDR2 reads YSLEER. V shed 1 base, J shed 4 bases, and the junction held 4 bases outside the gene matches. CDR3 coding DNA: TGCGCCAGCAGCCAAGGAACAGGGGTCGGAAACACCATATATTTT. This encodes CASSQGTGVGNTIYF.

The sample holds a few counts of this clonotype. The chain recombines TRBV7-6 with TRBJ1-1, with 8 bases that match TRBD1. The CDR3 runs 14 residues. The germline CDR1 and CDR2 sequences are SGHVS and FNYEAQ. V trimming: 3 bases; J trimming: 4 bases; junction bases outside the gene matches: 4. The CDR3 loop is CASSLQGALTEAFF. For the CDR3, the DNA is TGTGCCAGCAGCTTGCAGGGGGCGCTCACTGAAGCTTTCTTT.

The chain has TRBV10-3 and TRBJ2-7; a weak D match, TRBD1 (6 bases). Trimming removed 3 bases from V and 2 bases from J, with 17 bases in between. Germline V gene data show CDR1 as ENHRY and CDR2 as SYGVKD. The length of the CDR3 is 16 residues. The CDR3 loop reads CAISEGGPGHPYEQYF. CDR3 nucleotides: TGTGCCATCAGTGAAGGGGGACCGGGACACCCCTACGAGCAGTACTTC.

The chain joins TRBV5-1 to TRBJ2-5; D might be TRBD1 (6 bases). The germline CDR1 and CDR2 sequences are SGHRS and YFSETQ. CDR3 size: 14 residues. The germline V and J ends were trimmed by 2 bases and 4 bases, with 12 bases remaining between them. CDR3 nucleotides: TGCGCCAGCAGCTTTAACAGGGTAGGAGAGACCCAGTACTTC. As protein: CASSFNRVGETQYF.

The chain employs TRBV2 and TRBJ1-1; 9 bases are a match to TRBD1. There are 13 residues in the CDR3. CDR1 and CDR2 (germline): SNHLY, FYNNEI. The trim removed 7 bases at V and 8 bases at J, leaving 8 bases unmatched. The CDR3 sequence is CASTGDRVGEAFF. CDR3 DNA: TGTGCCAGCACGGGGGACAGGGTCGGGGAAGCTTTCTTT. The variable domain in full, completed from reference TRBV2 and TRBJ1-1, reads EPEVTQTPSHQVTQMGQEVILRCVPISNHLYFYWYRQILGQKVEFLVSFYNNEISEKSEIFDDQFSVERPDGSNFTLKIRSTKLEDSAMYFCASTGDRVGEAFFGQGTRLTVV.

This clonotype showed up just a few times. For the CDR3, the DNA is TGCAGTGCTAGTAGGGTTGCGGGGGGGCTCCAGGGGACCCAGTACTTC. This encodes CSASRVAGGLQGTQYF. The rearrangement links TRBV20-1 to TRBJ2-5, with TRBD2 identical over 9 bases. Looked up from germline, CDR1 is DFQATT and CDR2 is SNEGSKA (reference sequence). The CDR3 has 16 residues. The junction had 15 bases not matched to a gene; V was cut back by 3 bases and J by 7 bases.

The J gene is TRBJ2-5, the V gene TRBV3-1; 14 bases align to TRBD2. Germline trimming cut 2 bases from V and 4 bases from J; bases unmatched to any gene: 3. Germline V gene sequence: CDR1 LGHDT, CDR2 YNNKEL (reference sequence). The CDR3 runs 16 residues. The CDR3 loop reads CASSQRTSGRSETQYF. For the CDR3, the DNA is TGTGCCAGCAGCCAACGGACTAGCGGGAGGTCAGAGACCCAGTACTTC.

The chain joins TRBV6-5 to TRBJ2-5; no reliable D call. Trimming removed 3 bases at V and 1 base at J, with 18 bases between. This CDR3 has 17 amino acids. CDR1 MNHEY and CDR2 SVGAGI come from the germline V gene. The CDR3 loop is CASSYGISGYLQETQYF. The DNA of the CDR3 is TGTGCCAGCAGTTATGGGATCTCGGGTTACCTCCAAGAGACCCAGTACTTC.

This chain joins TRBV19 and TRBJ2-7; 7 nucleotides line up with TRBD1. Germline V CDR1 and CDR2: LNHDA, SQIVND (reference sequence). The CDR3 totals 13 residues. The J segment lost 4 bases and the V segment lost 10 bases, leaving 10 bases of the junction unmatched. CDR3 DNA: TGTGCCACCGCCCGGGACAGCTATTACGAGCAGTACTTC. This gives the protein CATARDSYYEQYF.

The rearrangement joins TRBV12-3 or TRBV12-4 to TRBJ1-5; D perhaps matches TRBD1 (6 bases). V gave up 5 bases and J gave up 5 bases, with 13 bases separating them. CDR3 length equals 14 residues. This CDR3 is CASSLTGNDQPQHF. The CDR3 DNA sequence: TGTGCCAGCAGTCTCACAGGGAACGATCAGCCCCAGCATTTT.

This clonotype was observed a few times. The chain employs TRBV29-1 and TRBJ1-2, with D possibly being TRBD1 (5 bases). Germline V lookup: CDR1 SQVTM, CDR2 ANQGSEA. V gave up 8 bases and J gave up 6 bases, with 19 bases separating them. The CDR3 loop spans 13 amino acids. CDR3 in amino acids: CSSEGWGGDGYTF. The CDR3 DNA reads as TGCAGCTCTGAAGGGTGGGGGGGTGATGGCTACACCTTC.

V is TRBV11-2 and J is TRBJ2-4; D perhaps matches TRBD1 (6 bases). This CDR3 has 12 amino acids. Germline V gene sequence: CDR1 SGHAT, CDR2 FQNNGV. The ends were cut back, 6 bases at V and 16 bases at J, with 19 bases in the middle. The CDR3 sequence is CASSYPGQGAYF. The DNA of the CDR3 is TGTGCCAGCAGTTATCCGGGACAAGGGGCATACTTC.

On this clonotype: Given a much more abundant clone one base away, this may be a read error. This chain links TRBV7-3 with TRBJ2-1, with D perhaps matching TRBD2 (6 bases). Germline V gene lookup returns CDR1 SGHTA and CDR2 FQGTGA. The CDR3 runs to 15 residues. V shed 2 bases and J shed 0 bases, with 8 bases lying between them. CDR3 sequence (DNA): TGTGCCAGCAGCTTAGGCGGGAACTCCTACAATGAGCAGTTCTTC. Its protein product is CASSLGGNSYNEQFF.

The genes are TRBV28 and TRBJ2-7; TRBD1 aligns across 7 bases. Per germline, CDR1 MDHEN and CDR2 SYDVKM. The CDR3 is made up of 12 amino acids. The trim removed 9 bases at V and 2 bases at J, leaving 4 bases unmatched. CDR3 nucleotide sequence: TGTGCCAGTCAGGGACAGACCTACGAGCAGTACTTC. Protein: CASQGQTYEQYF. The full variable domain, with the rest looked up from reference TRBV28 and TRBJ2-7, is DVKVTQSSRYLVKRTGEKVFLECVQDMDHENMFWYRQDPGLGLRLIYFSYDVKMKEKGDIPEGYSVSREKKERFSLILESASTNQTSMYLCASQGQTYEQYFGPGTRLTVT.

This chain links TRBV20-1 with TRBJ2-4; 8 nucleotides align to TRBD2. The length of the CDR3 is 16 residues. The V gene's germline CDR1 is DFQATT and CDR2 SNEGSKA (reference sequence). V shed 3 bases and J 8 bases; nucleotides not matched to a gene: 15. CDR3 loop: CSARDLRAGGIYIQYF. DNA of the CDR3: TGCAGTGCTAGGGACCTAAGGGCGGGAGGAATATACATTCAGTACTTC.

The chain uses TRBV6-2 or TRBV6-3 and TRBJ2-1; D ambiguous. CDR1 is MNHEY, CDR2 SVGEGT, per germline. CDR3 size: 15 residues. The V gene lost 4 bases and the J gene lost 0 bases, with 10 bases spanning the gap. This chain's CDR3 is CASSSLDSSYNEQFF. In DNA form, the CDR3 reads TGTGCCAGCAGTTCGCTAGACTCCTCCTACAATGAGCAGTTCTTC.

The chain uses TRBV4-3 and TRBJ1-1; D not resolved. The germline gives CDR1 LGHNA, CDR2 YSLEER. Trimming removed 3 bases at V and 0 bases at J, with 11 bases between. The CDR3 totals 15 residues. CDR3 DNA: TGCGCCAGCAGCCAGTTGGGCCTCATGAACACTGAAGCTTTCTTT. It codes for CASSQLGLMNTEAFF.

This clonotype has more than one count but fewer than ten. The chain is built from TRBV7-2 and TRBJ2-4; a weak D match, TRBD1 (6 bases). V dropped 5 bases and J dropped 7 bases, with 15 bases sitting between them. The CDR3 has 14 amino acids. Looked up from germline, CDR1 is SGHTA and CDR2 is FQGNSA. CDR3 amino acids: CASSQQGVANIQYF. In DNA form, the CDR3 reads TGTGCCAGCAGCCAACAGGGAGTAGCCAACATTCAGTACTTC.

The chain recombines TRBV29-1 with TRBJ2-5; tentative D call: TRBD2 (5 bases). The J call may not be correct, given that the DNA end is closer to TRBJ2-1. CDR1 is SQVTM, CDR2 ANQGSEA, per germline. The CDR3 totals 12 residues. This CDR3 reads CSVASGQETQFF. The DNA for the CDR3 is TGCAGCGTTGCAAGCGGCCAAGAGACCCAGTTCTTC.

In this sample, this clonotype turned up a few times. The chain has TRBV4-3 and TRBJ2-5; D may be TRBD1 (6 bases). Germline V gene lookup returns CDR1 LGHNA and CDR2 YSLEER. V lost 3 bases and J lost 2, with 13 bases in between. The CDR3 contains 15 residues. The CDR3 DNA is TGCGCCAGCAGCCATTTTCGGGACATGCAAGAGACCCAGTACTTC. Translation: CASSHFRDMQETQYF.

This clonotype was seen a few times. The V gene is TRBV7-9, the J gene TRBJ2-5; D is perhaps TRBD2 (5 bases). The CDR3 has 15 residues. The V gene lost 1 base and the J gene lost 5 bases, with 14 bases spanning the gap. The germline V gene has CDR1 SEHNR and CDR2 FQNEAQ (reference sequence). The CDR3 protein is CASSLGRGLEETQYF. The CDR3 DNA sequence: TGTGCCAGCAGCTTAGGTCGCGGGTTGGAGGAGACCCAGTACTTC.

This clonotype has only a few counts. The rearrangement joins TRBV7-9 to TRBJ2-2; tentative D call: TRBD1 (5 bases). Germline V gene data show CDR1 as SEHNR and CDR2 as FQNEAQ (reference sequence). The CDR3 covers 16 residues. The germline V and J ends were trimmed by 2 bases and 1 base, with 11 bases remaining between them. CDR3 loop: CASSLLRRGNTGELFF. The CDR3, as DNA: TGTGCCAGCAGCTTATTGCGTAGGGGGAACACCGGGGAGCTGTTTTTT.

The chain couples TRBV4-1 to TRBJ2-7, with 8 positions matching TRBD1. Germline-derived CDR1 and CDR2 are MGHRA and YSYEKL. V gave up 10 bases and J gave up 7 bases; unmatched junction bases: 18. This CDR3 comprises 15 residues. The CDR3 loop is CATSLRTGSTWEQYF. In DNA form, the CDR3 reads TGCGCCACTTCTCTGAGGACAGGGAGTACATGGGAGCAGTACTTC.

This clonotype has more than one count but fewer than ten. The V gene is TRBV9, the J gene TRBJ2-5, with 8 bases aligning to TRBD2. This CDR3 has 16 residues. Germline V CDR1 and CDR2: SGDLS, YYNGEE. The V and J ends lost 0 bases and 2 bases, in that order; junction bases with no gene match: 6. The CDR3 reads CASSVAASGYQETQYF. The CDR3 DNA is TGTGCCAGCAGCGTAGCGGCTAGCGGGTATCAAGAGACCCAGTACTTC.

This clonotype was recorded only once. This chain joins TRBV11-2 and TRBJ2-2, with TRBD2 matching 9 bases. The CDR3 runs 16 residues. From germline, CDR1 is SGHAT and CDR2 FQNNGV. The J segment lost 6 bases and the V segment lost 5 bases, leaving 10 bases of the junction unmatched. CDR3 loop: CASSDRGTSSAGELFF. CDR3 nucleotide sequence: TGTGCCAGCAGCGACCGCGGGACTAGCTCAGCCGGGGAGCTGTTTTTT.